The 21 T cell receptor beta chains below were found in one sample sequenced in a study of blood T cell repertoires in COVID-19. The method was immunoSEQ multiplex PCR; TCRdb's version includes in-frame clones alone and lacks a portion of them. The table shows 30,000 or so clones, with 87% occurring only once. Material for sequencing was peripheral blood. The receptors stem from a man aged 60 to 75 with active COVID-19.

The J gene is TRBJ2-7, the V gene TRBV7-9; D remains ambiguous. The length of the CDR3 is 11 residues. Germline V gives CDR1 SEHNR, CDR2 FQNEAQ (reference sequence). V gave up 5 bases and J gave up 7 bases, with 9 bases separating them. The CDR3, as DNA: TGTGCCAGCAGCCCACTTTTGGAGCAGTACTTC. It specifies CASSPLLEQYF.

The J gene is TRBJ1-1, the V gene TRBV6-5; TRBD1 aligns across 8 bases. The length of the CDR3 is 16 residues. Trimming took 0 bases from V and 5 from J; bases not matched to a gene: 8. Germline V gives CDR1 MNHEY, CDR2 SVGAGI. The CDR3 nucleotides are TGTGCCAGCAGTTACTCCTTAGGGACAGGTGTTACTGAAGCTTTCTTT. Translating gives CASSYSLGTGVTEAFF.

The chain carries TRBV27 and TRBJ2-6; 12 bases fit TRBD2. The junction had 15 bases not matched to a gene; V was cut back by 6 bases and J by 0 bases. The CDR3 loop spans 21 amino acids. Germline V gene data show CDR1 as MNHEY and CDR2 as SMNVEV (reference sequence). CDR3 DNA sequence: TGTGCCAGCAGCCCCGGGGGTCGGGCTAGCGGGAGGGACTCTGGGGCCAACGTCCTGACTTTC. As protein: CASSPGGRASGRDSGANVLTF.

The J gene is TRBJ2-3, the V gene TRBV6-2 or TRBV6-3; 13 nucleotides agree with TRBD2. The CDR3 loop spans 16 amino acids. After removal of 4 bases from V and 10 bases from J, the junction contained 11 bases not matched to a gene. CDR1 is MNHEY, CDR2 SVGEGT, per germline. The CDR3 DNA sequence: TGTGCCAGCAGTTGGGGGACTAGCGGGGAATTTCTGGCGCAGTATTTT. Its protein product is CASSWGTSGEFLAQYF.

The chain has TRBV19 and TRBJ2-3; TRBD1 matches at 8 bases. The CDR3 is made up of 15 amino acids. The V gene's germline CDR1 is LNHDA and CDR2 SQIVND (reference sequence). The trim removed 3 bases at V and 5 bases at J, leaving 7 bases unmatched. The CDR3 loop is CASSIQGAAEDTQYF. The DNA of the CDR3 is TGTGCCAGTAGTATTCAGGGGGCAGCGGAAGATACGCAGTATTTT.

The CDR3, as DNA: TGTGCCAGCAGTGTAGGGGTTACCGGGGAGCTGTTTTTT. This gives the protein CASSVGVTGELFF. J is TRBJ2-2 and V is TRBV2; TRBD1 is a possible D gene (5 bases). CDR1 is SNHLY and CDR2 is FYNNEI in the germline V gene. V lost 4 bases and J 5 bases, leaving 8 bases between the germline ends. This CDR3 spans 13 amino acids. Together with reference TRBV2 and TRBJ2-2, the CDR3 gives the full variable domain: EPEVTQTPSHQVTQMGQEVILRCVPISNHLYFYWYRQILGQKVEFLVSFYNNEISEKSEIFDDQFSVERPDGSNFTLKIRSTKLEDSAMYFCASSVGVTGELFFGEGSRLTVL.

The chain has TRBV19 and TRBJ2-1, with D possibly TRBD1 on 6 matching bases. CDR1 and CDR2 from the germline V gene are LNHDA and SQIVND (reference sequence). This CDR3 is built from 15 residues. V shed 3 bases and J shed 5 bases, with 14 bases lying between them. DNA for the CDR3: TGTGCCAGTAGTATTAGGGGGACACCGGACAATGAGCAGTTCTTC. Its protein product is CASSIRGTPDNEQFF.

The chain uses TRBV7-3 and TRBJ2-2; TRBD1 agrees at 8 bases. Trimming removed 5 bases from V and 5 bases from J; junction bases left unmatched: 7. CDR3 length: 15 residues. Germline lookup yields CDR1 SGHTA and CDR2 FQGTGA. The CDR3 DNA follows: TGTGCCAGCAGCCCTCAGGGGGCAGAGACCGGGGAGCTGTTTTTT. Translating gives CASSPQGAETGELFF.

The V gene is TRBV15, the J gene TRBJ2-5, with D maybe TRBD1 (6 bases). The CDR3 is 14 residues long. Between the trimmed V and J ends, which lost 5 bases and 7 bases, there was a span of 17 bases. The V gene's germline CDR1 is LNHNV and CDR2 YYDKDF (reference sequence). The CDR3 coding sequence is TGTGCCACCAGCGCGACAGGCCTCGGGATGACCCAGTACTTC. As protein: CATSATGLGMTQYF.

This clone was detected only once. The chain couples TRBV6-5 to TRBJ2-1; 8 nucleotides align to TRBD2. CDR3 length equals 15 residues. CDR1 MNHEY and CDR2 SVGAGI come from the germline V gene. The V gene end was trimmed by 7 bases and the J gene end by 0 bases; junction bases not matched to a gene: 5. CDR3 in DNA: TGTGCCAGCATAAAGAGCGGGAGCTCCTACAATGAGCAGTTCTTC. Protein: CASIKSGSSYNEQFF.

The chain is built from TRBV19 and TRBJ1-4; D may be TRBD1 (6 bases). The CDR3 covers 14 residues. V dropped 5 bases and J dropped 5 bases, with 12 bases sitting between them. Per germline, CDR1 LNHDA and CDR2 SQIVND (reference sequence). The CDR3 protein is CASSLDRTNEKLFF. CDR3 DNA sequence: TGTGCCAGTAGTCTCGACAGGACGAATGAAAAACTGTTTTTT.

J is TRBJ2-1 and V is TRBV30; the D gene is possibly TRBD2 (5 bases). This CDR3 region has 11 residues. The germline V gene encodes CDR1 GTSNPN and CDR2 SVGIG (reference sequence). V lost 2 bases to trimming and J lost 12 bases, with 11 bases between them. CDR3: CAWSWEWGQFF. For the CDR3, the DNA is TGTGCCTGGAGTTGGGAGTGGGGGCAGTTCTTC.

V usage is TRBV20-1 and J usage is TRBJ1-2; D is unclear. Per the germline V gene, CDR1 is DFQATT and CDR2 is SNEGSKA (reference sequence). The CDR3 sequence is 8 residues long. The CDR3 sequence is CTPDGYTF. CDR3 nucleotides: TGCACCCCCGATGGCTACACCTTC.

V is TRBV27 and J is TRBJ1-2, with 9 bases that match TRBD1. The CDR3 contains 14 residues. Losses at the gene ends were 3 bases for V and 7 bases for J; bases not matched to a gene: 6. Germline V gene sequence: CDR1 MNHEY, CDR2 SMNVEV (reference sequence). CDR3: CASSLVDRGSGYTF. DNA for the CDR3: TGTGCCAGCAGTTTGGTGGACAGGGGATCTGGCTACACCTTC.

The V call is TRBV5-1, the J call TRBJ2-3; 15 bases match TRBD2. This CDR3 spans 17 amino acids. V gave up 4 bases and J gave up 6 bases; unmatched junction bases: 9. Per germline, CDR1 SGHRS and CDR2 YFSETQ. The CDR3 loop reads CASSPTSGTSGRDTQYF. The CDR3 DNA reads TGCGCCAGCAGCCCCACCTCGGGGACTAGCGGGAGGGATACGCAGTATTTT.

The chain recombines TRBV5-6 with TRBJ2-7; a weak D match, TRBD2 (5 bases). This CDR3 spans 14 amino acids. V was shortened by 5 bases and J by 4 bases, with 16 bases between the two germline ends. From germline, CDR1 is SGHDT and CDR2 YYEEEE. The CDR3 loop reads CASSPDFRNYEQYF. CDR3 coding DNA: TGTGCCAGCAGTCCGGACTTCCGTAATTACGAGCAGTACTTC. Together with reference TRBV5-6 and TRBJ2-7, the CDR3 gives the full variable domain: DAGVTQSPTHLIKTRGQQVTLRCSPKSGHDTVSWYQQALGQGPQFIFQYYEEEERQRGNFPDRFSGHQFPNYSSELNVNALLLGDSALYLCASSPDFRNYEQYFGPGTRLTVT.

The chain couples TRBV4-1 to TRBJ2-2, with D unclear. This CDR3 is built from 14 residues. V lost 4 bases to trimming and J lost 10 bases, with 16 bases between them. Germline values: CDR1 MGHRA, CDR2 YSYEKL. In DNA form, the CDR3 reads TGCGCCAGCAGCCCCCCTTCGTGGCAGGAGGAGCTGTTTTTT. Translating gives CASSPPSWQEELFF.

In its sample, this clone was seen a few times. This chain links TRBV7-2 with TRBJ2-2; D gene ambiguous. The germline gives CDR1 SGHTA, CDR2 FQGNSA. The CDR3 loop spans 15 amino acids. Trimming left V 0 bases short and J 3 bases short, with 8 bases between. The CDR3: CASSLAQVHTGELFF. The CDR3 DNA follows: TGTGCCAGCAGCTTAGCGCAGGTCCACACCGGGGAGCTGTTTTTT.

This chain uses TRBV7-2 with TRBJ1-2, with D perhaps TRBD1 (5 bases). CDR1 and CDR2 from the germline V gene are SGHTA and FQGNSA. The CDR3 is 13 amino acids. V lost 4 bases and J lost 3, with 9 bases in between. This chain's CDR3 is CASSSDSHYGYTF. As DNA, the CDR3 is TGTGCCAGCAGCTCCGACAGCCACTATGGCTACACCTTC. Variable domain in full (rest from reference TRBV7-2 and TRBJ1-2): GAGVSQSPSNKVTEKGKDVELRCDPISGHTALYWYRQSLGQGLEFLIYFQGNSAPDKSGLPSDRFSAERTGGSVSTLTIQRTQQEDSAVYLCASSSDSHYGYTFGSGTRLTVV.

The J gene is TRBJ2-3, the V gene TRBV9; 10 nucleotides line up with TRBD2. CDR3 length: 15 amino acids. In germline, CDR1 is SGDLS, CDR2 YYNGEE. V lost 2 bases, J lost 3 bases, and 3 bases stayed unmatched. The CDR3 region has the DNA TGTGCCAGCAGCGTTGATAGCGGGAGGACAGATACGCAGTATTTT. This sequence encodes CASSVDSGRTDTQYF. The full variable domain, completed using reference TRBV9 and TRBJ2-3, is DSGVTQTPKHLITATGQRVTLRCSPRSGDLSVYWYQQSLDQGLQFLIQYYNGEERAKGNILERFSAQQFPDLHSELNLSSLELGDSALYFCASSVDSGRTDTQYFGPGTRLTVL.

The chain uses TRBV19 and TRBJ2-2; D might be TRBD2 (5 bases). V lost 3 bases and J lost 7, with 12 bases in between. Germline CDR1 LNHDA, CDR2 SQIVND (reference sequence). The CDR3 loop spans 14 amino acids. CDR3 DNA: TGTGCCAGTAGTATGGGTGGCGCGGGCGGGGAGCTGTTTTTT. Its protein product is CASSMGGAGGELFF.